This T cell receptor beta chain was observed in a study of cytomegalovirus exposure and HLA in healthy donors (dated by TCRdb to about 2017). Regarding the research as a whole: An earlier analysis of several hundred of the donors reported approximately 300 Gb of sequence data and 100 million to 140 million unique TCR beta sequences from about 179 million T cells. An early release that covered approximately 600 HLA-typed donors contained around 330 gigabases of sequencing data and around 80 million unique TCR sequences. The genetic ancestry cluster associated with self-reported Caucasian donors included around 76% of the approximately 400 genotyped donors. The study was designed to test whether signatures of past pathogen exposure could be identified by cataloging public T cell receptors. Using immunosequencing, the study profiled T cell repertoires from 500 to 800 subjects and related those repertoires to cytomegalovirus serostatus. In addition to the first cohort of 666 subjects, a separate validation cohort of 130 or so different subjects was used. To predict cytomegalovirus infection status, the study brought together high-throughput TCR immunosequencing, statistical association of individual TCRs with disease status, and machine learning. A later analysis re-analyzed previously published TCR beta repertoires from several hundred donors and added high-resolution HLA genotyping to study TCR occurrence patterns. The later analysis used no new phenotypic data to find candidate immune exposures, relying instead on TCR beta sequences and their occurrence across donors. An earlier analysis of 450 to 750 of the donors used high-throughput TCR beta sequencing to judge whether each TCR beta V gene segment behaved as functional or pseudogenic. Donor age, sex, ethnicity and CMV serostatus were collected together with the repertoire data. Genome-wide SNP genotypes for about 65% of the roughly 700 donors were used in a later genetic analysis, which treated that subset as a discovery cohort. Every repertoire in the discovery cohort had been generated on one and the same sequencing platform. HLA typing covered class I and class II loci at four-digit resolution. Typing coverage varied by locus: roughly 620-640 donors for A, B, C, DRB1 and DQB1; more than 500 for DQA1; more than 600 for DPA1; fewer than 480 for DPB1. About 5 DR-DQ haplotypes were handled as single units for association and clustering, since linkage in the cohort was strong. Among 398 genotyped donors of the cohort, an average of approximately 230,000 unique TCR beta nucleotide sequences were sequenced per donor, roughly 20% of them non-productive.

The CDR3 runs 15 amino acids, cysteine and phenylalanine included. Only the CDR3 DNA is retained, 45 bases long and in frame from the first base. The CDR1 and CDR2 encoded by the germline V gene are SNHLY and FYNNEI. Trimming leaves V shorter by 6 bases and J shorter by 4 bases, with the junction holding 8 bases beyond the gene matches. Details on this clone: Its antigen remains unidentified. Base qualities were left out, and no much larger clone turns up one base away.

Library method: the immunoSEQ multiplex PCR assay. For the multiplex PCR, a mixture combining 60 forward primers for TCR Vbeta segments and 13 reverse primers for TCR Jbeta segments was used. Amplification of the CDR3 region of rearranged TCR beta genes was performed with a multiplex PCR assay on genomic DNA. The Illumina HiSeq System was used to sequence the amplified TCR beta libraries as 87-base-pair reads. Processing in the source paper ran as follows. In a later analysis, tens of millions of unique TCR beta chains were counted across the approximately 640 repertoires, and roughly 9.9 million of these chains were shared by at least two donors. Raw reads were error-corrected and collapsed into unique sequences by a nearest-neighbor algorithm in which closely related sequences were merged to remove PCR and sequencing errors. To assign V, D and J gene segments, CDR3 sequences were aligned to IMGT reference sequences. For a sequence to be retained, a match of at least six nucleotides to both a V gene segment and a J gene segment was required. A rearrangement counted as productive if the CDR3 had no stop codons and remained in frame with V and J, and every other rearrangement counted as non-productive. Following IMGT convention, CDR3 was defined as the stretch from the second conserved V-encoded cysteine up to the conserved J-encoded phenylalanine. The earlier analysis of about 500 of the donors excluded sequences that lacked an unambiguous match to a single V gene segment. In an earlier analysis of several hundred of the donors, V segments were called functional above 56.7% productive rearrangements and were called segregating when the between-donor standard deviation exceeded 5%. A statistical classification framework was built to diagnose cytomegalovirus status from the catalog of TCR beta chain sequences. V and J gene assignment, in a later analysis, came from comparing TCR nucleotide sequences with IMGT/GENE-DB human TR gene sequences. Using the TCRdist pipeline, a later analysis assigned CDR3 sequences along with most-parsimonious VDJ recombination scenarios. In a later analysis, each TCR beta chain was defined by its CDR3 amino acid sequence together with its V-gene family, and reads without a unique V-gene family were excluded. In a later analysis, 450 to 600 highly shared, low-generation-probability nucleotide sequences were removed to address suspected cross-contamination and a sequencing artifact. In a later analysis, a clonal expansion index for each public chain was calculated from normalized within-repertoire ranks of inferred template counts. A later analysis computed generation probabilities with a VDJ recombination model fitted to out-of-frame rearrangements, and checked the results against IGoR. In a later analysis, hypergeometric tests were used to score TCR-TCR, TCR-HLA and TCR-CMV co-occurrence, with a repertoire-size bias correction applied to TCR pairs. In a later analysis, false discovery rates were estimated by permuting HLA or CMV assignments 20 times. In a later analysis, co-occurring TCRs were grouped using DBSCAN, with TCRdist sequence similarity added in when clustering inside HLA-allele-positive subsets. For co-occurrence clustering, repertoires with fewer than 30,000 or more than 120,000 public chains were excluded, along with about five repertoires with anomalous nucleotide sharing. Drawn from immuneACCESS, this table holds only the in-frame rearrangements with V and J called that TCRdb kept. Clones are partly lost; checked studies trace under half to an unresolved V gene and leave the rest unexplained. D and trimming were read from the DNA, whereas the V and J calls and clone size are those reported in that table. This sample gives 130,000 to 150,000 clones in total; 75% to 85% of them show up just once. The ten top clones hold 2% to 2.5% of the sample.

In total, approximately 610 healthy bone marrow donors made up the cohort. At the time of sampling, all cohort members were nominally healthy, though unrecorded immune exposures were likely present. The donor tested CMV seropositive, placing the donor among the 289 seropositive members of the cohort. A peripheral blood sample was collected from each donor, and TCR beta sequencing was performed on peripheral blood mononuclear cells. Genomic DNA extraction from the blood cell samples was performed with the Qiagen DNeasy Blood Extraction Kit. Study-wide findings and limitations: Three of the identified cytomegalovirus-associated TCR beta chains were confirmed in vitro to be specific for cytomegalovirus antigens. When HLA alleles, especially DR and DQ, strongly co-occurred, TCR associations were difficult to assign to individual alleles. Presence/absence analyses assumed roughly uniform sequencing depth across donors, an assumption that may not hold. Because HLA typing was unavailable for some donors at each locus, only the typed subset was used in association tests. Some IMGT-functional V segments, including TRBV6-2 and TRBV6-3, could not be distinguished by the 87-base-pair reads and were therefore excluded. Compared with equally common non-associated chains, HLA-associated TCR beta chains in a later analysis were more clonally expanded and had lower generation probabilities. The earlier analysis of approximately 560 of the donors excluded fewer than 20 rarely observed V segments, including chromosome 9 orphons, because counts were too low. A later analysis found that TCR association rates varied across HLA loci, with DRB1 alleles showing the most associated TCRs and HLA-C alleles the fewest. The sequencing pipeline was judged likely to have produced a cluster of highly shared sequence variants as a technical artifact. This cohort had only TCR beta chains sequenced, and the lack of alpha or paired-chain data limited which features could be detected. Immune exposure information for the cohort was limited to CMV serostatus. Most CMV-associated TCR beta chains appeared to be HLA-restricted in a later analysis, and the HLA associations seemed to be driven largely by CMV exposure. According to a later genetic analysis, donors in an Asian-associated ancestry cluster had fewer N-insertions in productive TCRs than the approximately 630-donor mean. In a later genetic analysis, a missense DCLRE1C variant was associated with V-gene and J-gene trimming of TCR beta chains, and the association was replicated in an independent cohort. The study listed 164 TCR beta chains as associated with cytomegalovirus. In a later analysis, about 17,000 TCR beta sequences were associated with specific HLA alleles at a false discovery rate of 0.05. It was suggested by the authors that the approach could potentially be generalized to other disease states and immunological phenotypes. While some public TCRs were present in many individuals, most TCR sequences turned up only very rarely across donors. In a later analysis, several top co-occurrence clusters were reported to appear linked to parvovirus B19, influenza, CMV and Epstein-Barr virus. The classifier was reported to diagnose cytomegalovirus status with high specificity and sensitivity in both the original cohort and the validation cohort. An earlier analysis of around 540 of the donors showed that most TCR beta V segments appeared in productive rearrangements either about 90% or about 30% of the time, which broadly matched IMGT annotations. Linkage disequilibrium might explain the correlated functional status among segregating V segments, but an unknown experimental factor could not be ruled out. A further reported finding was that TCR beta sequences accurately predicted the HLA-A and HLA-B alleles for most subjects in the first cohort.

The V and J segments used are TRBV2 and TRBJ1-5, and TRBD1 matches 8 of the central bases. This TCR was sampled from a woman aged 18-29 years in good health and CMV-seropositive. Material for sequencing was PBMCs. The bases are TGTGCCAGCAGCGGTACAGGGGGAGGTAATCAGCCCCAGCATTTT. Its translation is CASSGTGGGNQPQHF.